These 11 T cell receptor beta chains originate from one sample sequenced in a study of CD8 T cells in Susac syndrome. With random hexamers, about 0.45 to 1 ug RNA was reverse transcribed. In TCRdb, the immunoSEQ multiplex PCR reads were re-called with MiXCR into one record per CDR3 protein. The sample lists hundreds of thousands of distinct CDR3 sequences; about 88% were seen once. The source material was CD8+ T cells from PBMCs. These receptors all stem from a human donor with multiple sclerosis.

The rearrangement joins TRBV2 to TRBJ1-1; D is perhaps TRBD1 (5 bases). The CDR3 extends over 15 amino acids. Germline lookup yields CDR1 SNHLY and CDR2 FYNNEI. Between the trimmed V and J ends, which lost 6 bases and 0 bases, there was a span of 14 bases. The DNA of the CDR3 is TGTGCCAGCAGACATCGGACAAACCTGAACACTGAAGCTTTCTTT. Translating gives CASRHRTNLNTEAFF.

This sequence joins TRBV19 and TRBJ2-5; no clear D gene. CDR3 size: 12 residues. V was pared by 3 bases and J by 5 bases, with 7 bases between. CDR1 is LNHDA and CDR2 is SQIVND in the germline V gene (reference sequence). CDR3 region: CASSIWKETQYF. The CDR3, as DNA: TGTGCCAGTAGTATCTGGAAGGAGACCCAGTACTTC. The full variable domain, its missing parts supplied by reference TRBV19 and TRBJ2-5, is DGGITQSPKYLFRKEGQNVTLSCEQNLNHDAMYWYRQDPGQGLRLIYYSQIVNDFQKGDIAEGYSVSREKKESFPLTVTSAQKNPTAFYLCASSIWKETQYFGPGTRLLVL.

V gene TRBV29-1 combines with J gene TRBJ1-6, with D maybe TRBD1 (6 bases). V was pared by 5 bases and J by 14 bases, with 13 bases between. CDR1 and CDR2 (germline): SQVTM, ANQGSEA. This CDR3 spans 11 amino acids. CDR3 amino acids: CSVLTGSALHF. For the CDR3, the DNA is TGCAGCGTTTTGACAGGTTCGGCCCTCCACTTT.

This clonotype was seen a handful of times. The chain recombines TRBV6-5 with TRBJ2-1; D is unresolved. This CDR3 is 13 amino acids long. Per germline, CDR1 MNHEY and CDR2 SVGAGI. The germline V and J ends were trimmed by 0 bases and 7 bases, with 7 bases remaining between them. The CDR3, as DNA: TGTGCCAGCAGTTACTCGGCCGCGAATGAGCAGTTCTTC. Its translation: CASSYSAANEQFF.

The chain combines TRBV6-6 with TRBJ2-7, with 12 bases lining up with TRBD2. The CDR3 contains 15 residues. Germline CDR1 is MNHNY and CDR2 is SVGAGI (reference sequence). V gave up 3 bases and J gave up 3 bases; unmatched junction bases: 3. This CDR3 reads CASSYATSGSYEQYF. The CDR3 bases are TGTGCCAGCAGTTATGCGACTAGCGGGAGCTACGAGCAGTACTTC.

About this clonotype: Its ends do not fully match the called genes, so a read error is possible. V and J are TRBV27 and TRBJ2-5; D is uncertain. CDR3 length: 11 amino acids. Germline V gene sequence: CDR1 MNHEY, CDR2 SMNVEV (reference sequence). The CDR3 sequence is CAGSYRETQYF. The CDR3 DNA follows: TGTGCCGGCAGCTATAGAGAGACCCAGTACTTC.

The chain combines TRBV4-1 with TRBJ2-1; TRBD2 aligns across 16 bases. CDR3 length equals 21 residues. The V segment lost 0 bases and the J segment 4 bases; nucleotides outside the gene matches: 12. Germline assignment: CDR1 MGHRA and CDR2 YSYEKL. CDR3 DNA: TGCGCCAGCAGCCAAGAGGTCGGGGGACTAGCGGGAGGGCCCTTATACAATGAGCAGTTCTTC. It codes for CASSQEVGGLAGGPLYNEQFF.

This rearrangement joins TRBV6-5 to TRBJ1-2, with D tentatively TRBD1 (6 bases). The V gene lost 2 bases and the J gene lost 8 bases, with 15 bases spanning the gap. Germline values: CDR1 MNHEY, CDR2 SVGAGI. The CDR3 is 14 amino acids. CDR3 protein: CASSYQDTGIGYTF. CDR3 nucleotide sequence: TGTGCCAGCAGTTACCAAGACACAGGGATCGGCTACACCTTC.

This chain links TRBV27 with TRBJ1-2; no clear D gene. The germline gives CDR1 MNHEY, CDR2 SMNVEV (reference sequence). V was clipped by 5 bases and J by 1 base, with 11 bases between them. This CDR3 is built from 14 residues. The CDR3 coding sequence is TGTGCCAGCAGTACCCCGGGCCATAACTATGGCTACACCTTC. Its protein is CASSTPGHNYGYTF.

This chain links TRBV9 with TRBJ2-7, with 8 bases aligning to TRBD2. Germline CDR1 SGDLS, CDR2 YYNGEE. Trimming at V came to 4 bases and at J to 3 bases, leaving 6 bases not matched to a gene. The length of the CDR3 is 14 residues. CDR3 bases: TGTGCCAGCAGCCCCCGTAGCGGGGACTACGAGCAGTACTTC. Protein product: CASSPRSGDYEQYF.

This clonotype was found once. The chain carries TRBV7-9 and TRBJ2-7; D ambiguous. The CDR3 totals 12 residues. V lost 10 bases and J 2 bases, leaving 12 bases between the germline ends. Germline V CDR1 and CDR2: SEHNR, FQNEAQ (reference sequence). CDR3 sequence reads: CATAVFPYEQYF. The CDR3 nucleotides are TGTGCCACCGCGGTTTTTCCCTACGAGCAGTACTTC.